This passage covers 22 T cell receptor beta chains from one sample sequenced in a study of response to subunit inactivated influenza vaccine (dated by TCRdb to the late 2010s). The method was RT-PCR. The sequencer listed for this sample is Illumina HiSeq 2500. Starting from the raw public reads, TCRdb applied fastp trimming at Q25, assembled clones with MiXCR and retained in-frame beta chains. One record per CDR3 amino acid sequence lists the most common genes and DNA. In this sample the table shows some 600,000 distinct CDR3 sequences, approximately 15% of which occur a single time. 7.5% to 8% of the sample belongs to the ten largest clones. The sequencing here drew on PBMCs from blood, taken 14 days before vaccination. Every receptor here comes from a man aged 50 or older who received an inactivated influenza vaccine. Donor details come from another sample of the same person, matched by shared clones.

This clonotype was detected only a few times. The chain recombines TRBV18 with TRBJ2-1; a weak D match, TRBD2 (5 bases). V lost 4 bases and J 10 bases, leaving 11 bases between the germline ends. The CDR3 spans 12 residues. Per germline, CDR1 KGHSH and CDR2 LQKENI. CDR3 loop: CASSLILGEQFF. CDR3 in DNA: TGTGCCAGCTCACTCATACTAGGAGAGCAGTTCTTC.

V is TRBV15 and J is TRBJ2-7; D uncertain. The CDR3 is 13 amino acids. Germline V gene lookup returns CDR1 LNHNV and CDR2 YYDKDF (reference sequence). V lost 4 bases and J 2 bases, leaving 9 bases between the germline ends. CDR3 amino acids: CATSIGLTYEQYF. The CDR3 nucleotides read TGTGCCACCAGCATCGGGCTGACCTACGAGCAGTACTTC.

This clonotype has only a few counts. The chain couples TRBV5-1 to TRBJ1-1; a weak D match, TRBD1 (6 bases). This CDR3 has 14 amino acids. Germline CDR1 and CDR2: SGHRS and YFSETQ. Trimming left V 1 base short and J 5 bases short, with 12 bases between. The CDR3 DNA is TGCGCCAGCAGCTTGCGGGATAGGGGGACTGAAGCTTTCTTT. It codes for CASSLRDRGTEAFF.

This clonotype was detected only a few times. The genes are TRBV6-2 or TRBV6-3 and TRBJ1-2; 7 positions agree with TRBD1. Germline loops: CDR1 MNHEY, CDR2 SVGEGT. Trimming took 4 bases from V and 4 from J; bases not matched to a gene: 9. This CDR3 has 15 amino acids. The DNA for the CDR3 is TGTGCCAGCAGTTTCCAACTTCGGGACAGCTATGGCTACACCTTC. It codes for CASSFQLRDSYGYTF.

V and J are TRBV2 and TRBJ2-1, with a tentative D call TRBD1 (5 bases). CDR1 and CDR2 from the germline V gene are SNHLY and FYNNEI. V was shortened by 2 bases and J by 0 bases, with 14 bases between the two germline ends. The CDR3 length is 17 residues. For the CDR3, the DNA is TGTGCCAGCAGTGAATTACTCAGACAGATCTCCTACAATGAGCAGTTCTTC. This encodes CASSELLRQISYNEQFF.

The rearrangement joins TRBV11-1 to TRBJ2-1; D is ambiguous. Trimming stripped 6 bases from V and 6 bases from J, with 27 bases between. Germline lookup yields CDR1 SGHAT and CDR2 FQDESV (reference sequence). This CDR3 is built from 18 residues. The CDR3 sequence: CASRPTTPIAHAANEQFF. In nucleotides, the CDR3 is TGTGCCAGCAGACCGACAACCCCTATTGCGCACGCGGCCAATGAGCAGTTCTTC. Looking up the rest from reference TRBV11-1 and TRBJ2-1 gives the full variable domain: EAEVAQSPRYKITEKSQAVAFWCDPISGHATLYWYRQILGQGPELLVQFQDESVVDDSQLPKDRFSAERLKGVDSTLKIQPAELGDSAMYLCASRPTTPIAHAANEQFFGPGTRLTVL.

This sequence joins TRBV19 and TRBJ2-3; no clear D. CDR1 LNHDA and CDR2 SQIVND come from the germline V gene (reference sequence). Between the trimmed V and J ends, which lost 3 bases and 0 bases, there was a span of 10 bases. This CDR3 spans 15 amino acids. This CDR3 reads CASSMRRPSTDTQYF. CDR3 bases: TGTGCCAGTAGTATGCGCAGGCCTAGCACAGATACGCAGTATTTT.

This clonotype has only a few counts. The chain has TRBV10-3 and TRBJ2-7; D is undetermined. Germline assignment: CDR1 ENHRY and CDR2 SYGVKD. There are 12 residues in the CDR3. The germline V and J ends were trimmed by 4 bases and 3 bases, with 7 bases remaining between them. The CDR3 spells CAISAQDYEQYF. Here the CDR3 DNA reads TGTGCCATCAGTGCCCAGGACTACGAGCAGTACTTC.

This clonotype was detected a few times. The chain couples TRBV28 to TRBJ2-1; D is possibly TRBD2 (6 bases). The germline V and J ends were trimmed by 5 bases and 3 bases, with 20 bases remaining between them. Germline V gene sequence: CDR1 MDHEN, CDR2 SYDVKM. The CDR3 spans 17 residues. The CDR3 DNA is TGTGCCAGCAGTGACGGGATGGGGCGGGGAGTCTACAATGAGCAGTTCTTC. Translation gives CASSDGMGRGVYNEQFF.

This chain links TRBV5-6 with TRBJ2-2, with 12 bases matching TRBD2. This CDR3 region has 17 residues. V lost 3 bases, J lost 4 bases, and 7 bases stayed unmatched. The germline V gene has CDR1 SGHDT and CDR2 YYEEEE. The CDR3: CASSSELAGGFTGELFF. The CDR3 DNA sequence: TGTGCCAGCAGCTCGGAACTAGCGGGAGGATTCACCGGGGAGCTGTTTTTT.

CDR3: CASSITGTDTGELFF. In nucleotides, the CDR3 is TGTGCCAGCAGCATAACCGGGACAGACACCGGGGAGCTGTTTTTT. The J gene is TRBJ2-2, the V gene TRBV7-2; 7 bases are a match to TRBD1. Germline lookup yields CDR1 SGHTA and CDR2 FQGNSA. The CDR3 is 15 residues long. With 5 bases clipped from V and 3 bases from J, the junction kept 6 bases outside the gene matches.

This sequence joins TRBV12-3 or TRBV12-4 and TRBJ1-2; 7 nucleotides match TRBD1. This CDR3 is built from 16 residues. The V and J ends lost 6 bases and 6 bases, in that order; junction bases with no gene match: 16. The CDR3 sequence is CASSAPTGAGRNGYTF. DNA for the CDR3: TGTGCCAGCAGCGCGCCTACAGGGGCCGGGCGGAATGGCTACACCTTC.

This clonotype was counted many times. DNA of the CDR3: TGTGCCAGCAGTTTAACGGGAAACAATCAGCCCCAGCATTTT. Amino acid sequence: CASSLTGNNQPQHF. This sequence joins TRBV12-3 or TRBV12-4 and TRBJ1-5; D unclear. The V end lost 2 bases, the J end lost 3 bases, and 8 bases lay between the germline ends. CDR3 size: 14 residues.

This clonotype has only a few counts. The chain couples TRBV11-2 to TRBJ2-1, with D possibly TRBD1 on 6 matching bases. V shed 5 bases and J shed 9 bases, with 17 bases lying between them. CDR1 and CDR2 from the germline V gene are SGHAT and FQNNGV. The CDR3 extends over 14 amino acids. Here the CDR3 reads CASSVHGQSPEQFF. In DNA, the CDR3 is TGTGCCAGCAGCGTCCACGGACAGTCTCCTGAGCAGTTCTTC.

This clonotype was picked up a small number of times. This chain joins TRBV20-1 and TRBJ2-7; 13 bases map to TRBD2. Germline CDR1 DFQATT, CDR2 SNEGSKA (reference sequence). V lost 5 bases and J lost 7; bases outside the gene matches: 8. The CDR3 totals 14 residues. Here the CDR3 DNA reads TGCAGTGCTGAAAGGACTAGCGGGGGAACTGAGCAGTACTTC. Amino acids: CSAERTSGGTEQYF.

This chain links TRBV24-1 with TRBJ1-1; D perhaps matches TRBD1 (6 bases). Trimming cost V 1 base and J 8 bases, with 10 bases left between them. The germline CDR1 and CDR2 sequences are KGHDR and SFDVKD. The CDR3 has 13 residues. CDR3 in DNA: TGTGCCACCAGTGATTTTACGGGGACAGAAGCTTTCTTT. This translates into CATSDFTGTEAFF.

This clonotype was recorded a few times. The rearrangement joins TRBV9 to TRBJ1-1; no definite D call. Germline V lookup: CDR1 SGDLS, CDR2 YYNGEE. Trimming removed 3 bases from V and 0 bases from J, with 9 bases in between. The CDR3 runs to 14 residues. The CDR3 loop reads CASSASSLNTEAFF. The CDR3 coding sequence is TGTGCCAGCAGCGCGTCCTCCTTGAACACTGAAGCTTTCTTT.

The rearrangement uses TRBV6-1 and TRBJ2-3, with D perhaps matching TRBD2 (6 bases). V was cut by 5 bases and J by 0 bases, with 12 bases left in between. CDR1 MNHNS and CDR2 SASEGT come from the germline V gene. This CDR3 has 15 amino acids. CDR3 nucleotide sequence: TGTGCCAGCAGTCCCGGACTATTAAGCACAGATACGCAGTATTTT. Translated, it gives CASSPGLLSTDTQYF.

The rearrangement uses TRBV5-1 and TRBJ2-1; TRBD2 aligns across 11 bases. The CDR3 spans 15 residues. Germline values: CDR1 SGHRS, CDR2 YFSETQ. The V and J ends lost 6 bases and 4 bases, in that order; junction bases with no gene match: 6. The CDR3, as DNA: TGCGCCAGCACCGGACTAGCGGGCACTTACAATGAGCAGTTCTTC. Translation gives CASTGLAGTYNEQFF.

The J gene is TRBJ2-7, the V gene TRBV6-2 or TRBV6-3; D remains unclear. V lost 4 bases and J 6 bases, leaving 19 bases between the germline ends. CDR1 and CDR2 (germline): MNHEY, SVGEGT. This CDR3 comprises 15 residues. As DNA, the CDR3 is TGTGCCAGCAGTTCTATCGCCCTAAAGGGAAGCGAGCAGTACTTC. Translating gives CASSSIALKGSEQYF.

This clonotype came up a few times. J is TRBJ1-3 and V is TRBV12-3 or TRBV12-4; the D is unclear. The length of the CDR3 is 13 residues. The V and J ends lost 3 bases and 6 bases respectively, with 9 bases between them. This CDR3 reads CASSFGPINTIYF. In DNA form, the CDR3 reads TGTGCCAGCAGTTTCGGGCCGATAAACACCATATATTTT.

The chain links TRBV6-2 or TRBV6-3 to TRBJ1-1; possibly TRBD1 for D (6 bases). Trimming pared 8 bases from V and 8 bases from J, leaving 15 bases between. Germline values: CDR1 MNHEY, CDR2 SVGEGT. The CDR3 is 12 amino acids. CDR3 in amino acids: CASVLTGYEAFF. The CDR3 DNA sequence: TGTGCCAGCGTGCTTACAGGGTACGAAGCTTTCTTT.